The 17 T cell receptor beta chains given below trace back to one sample, sequenced in a study of T cell changes during pregnancy in multiple sclerosis. The protocol was immunoSEQ multiplex PCR, while the TCRdb copy is restricted to in-frame clones and leaves out a portion. The data contain tens of thousands of clones, over 90% of them seen just once; the ten biggest clones take up about 0.39%. Sequenced material: CD4+ T cells from peripheral blood mononuclear cells, taken in the second trimester of pregnancy. Every receptor here comes from a female donor with multiple sclerosis, enrolled in a pregnancy study.

The CDR3 protein is CASSLEGYEQYF. CDR3 sequence (DNA): TGTGCCAGCAGTTTAGAGGGCTACGAGCAGTACTTC. The V and J genes are TRBV28 and TRBJ2-7; weak D call: TRBD2 (5 bases). The CDR3 extends over 12 amino acids. The V gene's germline CDR1 is MDHEN and CDR2 SYDVKM. V gave up 2 bases and J gave up 3 bases, with 5 bases separating them.

The V gene is TRBV5-4, the J gene TRBJ1-2; TRBD1 matches 7 bases. CDR3 length: 15 residues. Trimming at V came to 4 bases and at J to 0 bases, leaving 6 bases not matched to a gene. Looked up from germline, CDR1 is SGHNT and CDR2 is YYREEE (reference sequence). The CDR3 here is CASSPRDRPNYGYTF. CDR3 bases: TGTGCCAGCAGCCCCCGGGACAGACCTAACTATGGCTACACCTTC.

The chain links TRBV7-6 to TRBJ1-1; possible D gene TRBD1, 6 bases. The V and J ends lost 6 bases and 9 bases respectively, with 17 bases between them. Germline lookup yields CDR1 SGHVS and CDR2 FNYEAQ. The CDR3 has 13 amino acids. The CDR3 is CASSPTPGGQAFF. The CDR3 DNA follows: TGTGCCAGCAGTCCCACCCCGGGGGGGCAAGCTTTCTTT.

The chain is built from TRBV5-1 and TRBJ1-5, with D possibly being TRBD1 (5 bases). CDR1 is SGHRS and CDR2 is YFSETQ in the germline V gene. The CDR3 spans 16 residues. V was pared by 0 bases and J by 6 bases, with 16 bases between. The CDR3 DNA sequence: TGCGCCAGCAGCTTGGAGGGAGGGAGCGGGGGTCAGCCCCAGCATTTT. Residues: CASSLEGGSGGQPQHF.

This rearrangement joins TRBV28 to TRBJ2-1; tentative D call: TRBD1 (6 bases). V was shortened by 6 bases and J by 2 bases, with 14 bases between the two germline ends. This CDR3 has 15 residues. Germline CDR1 MDHEN, CDR2 SYDVKM. Written as DNA, the CDR3 is TGTGCCAGCAGCCTTGCCCCAGGGGCCTACAATGAGCAGTTCTTC. This codes for CASSLAPGAYNEQFF.

The rearrangement uses TRBV6-6 and TRBJ1-2; the D is unclear. Germline-derived CDR1 and CDR2 are MNHNY and SVGAGI (reference sequence). The germline V and J ends were trimmed by 6 bases and 0 bases, with 11 bases remaining between them. The CDR3 loop spans 14 amino acids. The DNA for the CDR3 is TGTGCCAGCAGCCCCGGGAGCGCTAACTATGGCTACACCTTC. It encodes CASSPGSANYGYTF.

CDR3 in DNA: TGCGCCAGCAGCTCATTAGTGGGAGCCACCGGGGAGCTGTTTTTT. Encoded protein: CASSSLVGATGELFF. This chain links TRBV5-1 with TRBJ2-2, with TRBD2 as a possible D gene (5 bases). CDR1 is SGHRS and CDR2 is YFSETQ in the germline V gene. The CDR3 has 15 amino acids. V dropped 3 bases and J dropped 4 bases, with 13 bases sitting between them.

The chain carries TRBV7-8 and TRBJ1-2; TRBD1 is a possible D gene (5 bases). Germline V gives CDR1 SGHVS, CDR2 FQNEAQ. CDR3 length equals 15 residues. Trimming stripped 1 base from V and 4 bases from J, with 13 bases between. Here the CDR3 reads CASSLGGRGLYGYTF. In DNA form, the CDR3 reads TGTGCCAGCAGCTTAGGAGGAAGGGGCCTCTATGGCTACACCTTC.

This rearrangement joins TRBV11-1 to TRBJ1-2; D unresolved. There are 13 residues in the CDR3. CDR1 and CDR2 from the germline V gene are SGHAT and FQDESV (reference sequence). The V end lost 1 base, the J end lost 8 bases, and 11 bases lay between the germline ends. DNA of the CDR3: TGTGCCAGCAGCTTAGATCCGGACTTGGGCTACACCTTC. Encoded protein: CASSLDPDLGYTF.

The V gene is TRBV5-4, the J gene TRBJ2-5; 7 bases match TRBD1. CDR3 size: 15 residues. The germline V gene encodes CDR1 SGHNT and CDR2 YYREEE (reference sequence). The V gene end was trimmed by 0 bases and the J gene end by 2 bases; junction bases not matched to a gene: 4. The CDR3 coding sequence is TGTGCCAGCAGCTTGGAGGGGGCGAGGCAAGAGACCCAGTACTTC. This translates into CASSLEGARQETQYF.

The chain has TRBV7-3 and TRBJ1-1; 7 bases are a match to TRBD1. The CDR3 spans 14 residues. Germline V gives CDR1 SGHTA, CDR2 FQGTGA. With V trimmed by 2 bases and J by 2 bases, 2 bases remained unmatched. CDR3 nucleotide sequence: TGTGCCAGCAGCTTAGGGACAGAAAACACTGAAGCTTTCTTT. Translating gives CASSLGTENTEAFF.

The chain joins TRBV5-6 to TRBJ1-2, with no clear D. This CDR3 has 13 amino acids. Trimming removed 0 bases at V and 8 bases at J, with 11 bases between. Per germline, CDR1 SGHDT and CDR2 YYEEEE. CDR3 in DNA: TGTGCCAGCAGCTTGGCGTCCCTAGAGGGCTACACCTTC. Amino acid sequence: CASSLASLEGYTF.

This chain connects TRBV5-1 to TRBJ2-1; 8 bases map to TRBD1. With 1 base clipped from V and 5 bases from J, the junction kept 2 bases outside the gene matches. Germline V gives CDR1 SGHRS, CDR2 YFSETQ. The CDR3 consists of 14 residues. CDR3 in amino acids: CASSLNRGDNEQFF. The DNA for the CDR3 is TGCGCCAGCAGCTTGAACAGGGGGGACAATGAGCAGTTCTTC.

This chain connects TRBV7-3 to TRBJ1-1; 7 positions agree with TRBD1. Trimming cost V 4 bases and J 5 bases; bases outside gene matches: 4. Looked up from germline, CDR1 is SGHTA and CDR2 is FQGTGA. The CDR3 is 13 amino acids. CDR3 amino acids: CASSSNRGTEAFF. In DNA form, the CDR3 reads TGTGCCAGCAGCTCTAACAGGGGAACTGAAGCTTTCTTT.

This clone was seen just once. This sequence joins TRBV30 and TRBJ2-7, with D tentatively TRBD2 (6 bases). CDR3 size: 12 residues. Trimming stripped 8 bases from V and 3 bases from J, with 14 bases between. Germline values: CDR1 GTSNPN, CDR2 SVGIG (reference sequence). The CDR3 region has the DNA TGTGCCCGATCGGCGGGAAGCTACGAGCAGTACTTC. Protein sequence: CARSAGSYEQYF.

The rearrangement links TRBV19 to TRBJ2-4; possibly TRBD1 for D (7 bases). V was pared by 5 bases and J by 6 bases, with 26 bases between. CDR1 LNHDA and CDR2 SQIVND come from the germline V gene (reference sequence). This CDR3 spans 18 amino acids. CDR3 amino acids: CASSSTRQTGRSLNIQYF. The CDR3 DNA follows: TGTGCCAGTAGTTCTACCAGACAGACAGGGAGGTCCCTAAACATTCAGTACTTC.

CDR3 in DNA: TGTGCCAGCAGCCCGGGGACAGGGATCACTGAAGCTTTCTTT. This encodes CASSPGTGITEAFF. The chain has TRBV7-6 and TRBJ1-1; 9 positions match TRBD1. CDR3 size: 14 residues. The V and J ends lost 5 bases and 4 bases, in that order; junction bases with no gene match: 5. Germline V lookup: CDR1 SGHVS, CDR2 FNYEAQ.